The clone carrying this T cell receptor beta chain was observed at least ten times. TCRdb ran MiXCR on the 5' RACE reads and lists one entry per CDR3 protein. The sample records approximately 600,000 distinct CDR3 sequences, 10% to 15% being singletons. The entry originates in a study of T cells after yellow fever vaccination. The CDR3 totals 15 residues. V was clipped by 5 bases and J by 0 bases; unmatched bases: 4. The source is a man younger than 40 who received the YFV17D yellow fever vaccine. The sample here was PBMCs, taken on the day of the yellow fever booster vaccination. The V gene is TRBV12-3 or TRBV12-4, the J gene TRBJ2-1; 7 positions agree with TRBD2. CDR3 bases: TGTGCCAGCAGTCGTTCTAGCGGCTCCTACAATGAGCAGTTCTTC. It yields the protein CASSRSSGSYNEQFF.